Presented here are 27 T cell receptor beta chains from one specimen sequenced in a study of patients and donors after allogeneic stem cell transplantation. A single record per CDR3 protein comes from TCRdb applying MiXCR to the RT-PCR reads. The repertoire includes about 160,000 distinct CDR3 sequences, 37% of them detected once, and around 50% sits in the top ten. The sample taken for sequencing was blood, either unsorted or a sorted T cell fraction (not recorded which). The receptors here all came from a human donor who was either an allogeneic HSCT recipient or a stem cell or donor lymphocyte infusion donor (not recorded which). It is not recorded whose cells these are; they may come from a transplant donor.

The chain is built from TRBV29-1 and TRBJ2-5; TRBD1 matches at 9 bases. Germline loops: CDR1 SQVTM, CDR2 ANQGSEA. The CDR3 totals 14 residues. V lost 3 bases, J lost 8 bases, and 10 bases stayed unmatched. The CDR3 DNA follows: TGCAGCGTTGAGTCTCGGACAGGGGCCACAACCCAGTACTTC. It specifies CSVESRTGATTQYF. Complete variable domain (other parts from reference TRBV29-1 and TRBJ2-5): SAVISQKPSRDICQRGTSLTIQCQVDSQVTMMFWYRQQPGQSLTLIATANQGSEATYESGFVIDKFPISRPNLTFSTLTVSNMSPEDSSIYLCSVESRTGATTQYFGPGTRLLVL.

The chain is built from TRBV19 and TRBJ1-1, with 8 bases matching TRBD1. With 9 bases clipped from V and 4 bases from J, the junction kept 10 bases outside the gene matches. The CDR3 has 14 amino acids. Per germline, CDR1 LNHDA and CDR2 SQIVND (reference sequence). The CDR3 here is CASSEVRGLTEAFF. In DNA, the CDR3 is TGTGCCAGCAGCGAGGTCAGGGGGCTCACTGAAGCTTTCTTT.

The gene calls are TRBV5-1 and TRBJ1-1, with 10 nucleotides matching TRBD1. The CDR3 sequence is 15 residues long. V lost 1 base to trimming and J lost 5 bases; unmatched junction nucleotides: 5. The germline V gene encodes CDR1 SGHRS and CDR2 YFSETQ. CDR3 protein: CASSLTRTGGTEAFF. CDR3 in DNA: TGCGCCAGCAGCTTGACTCGGACAGGGGGAACTGAAGCTTTCTTT.

The chain uses TRBV5-1 and TRBJ1-2; 7 nucleotides match TRBD1. Germline V gene data show CDR1 as SGHRS and CDR2 as YFSETQ. The CDR3 loop spans 16 amino acids. Trimming cost V 0 bases and J 5 bases; bases outside gene matches: 10. The CDR3 here is CASSLAFSDRVYGYTF. The CDR3 nucleotides are TGCGCCAGCAGCTTGGCTTTCAGCGACAGGGTTTATGGCTACACCTTC.

This clonotype was seen a handful of times. The rearrangement joins TRBV3-1 to TRBJ1-1, with 7 bases matching TRBD1. The CDR3 spans 15 residues. V shed 4 bases and J 8 bases; nucleotides not matched to a gene: 13. Germline V CDR1 and CDR2: LGHDT, YNNKEL (reference sequence). The CDR3 coding sequence is TGTGCCAGCAGCCCTAAACCACAGGGGCGTGCAGAAGCTTTCTTT. Amino acids: CASSPKPQGRAEAFF. The full variable domain, its missing parts supplied by reference TRBV3-1 and TRBJ1-1, is DTAVSQTPKYLVTQMGNDKSIKCEQNLGHDTMYWYKQDSKKFLKIMFSYNNKELIINETVPNRFSPKSPDKAHLNLHINSLELGDSAVYFCASSPKPQGRAEAFFGQGTRLTVV.

V is TRBV12-3 or TRBV12-4 and J is TRBJ1-5; tentatively, D is TRBD1 (6 bases). Trimming took 1 base from V and 0 from J, leaving 13 bases between them. The CDR3 has 17 residues. The CDR3 loop reads CASSLDRLGASNQPQHF. The CDR3 nucleotides read TGTGCCAGCAGTTTAGACAGGTTGGGGGCTAGCAATCAGCCCCAGCATTTT.

The chain has TRBV4-3 and TRBJ1-1; unclear D gene. Trimming shortened V by 0 bases and J by 8 bases, and 10 bases separated the two germline ends. Germline V gives CDR1 LGHNA, CDR2 YSLEER. There are 13 residues in the CDR3. The CDR3 coding sequence is TGCGCCAGCAGCCAAGAAGAAACCACCGAAGCTTTCTTT. It is translated as CASSQEETTEAFF.

The chain is built from TRBV10-3 and TRBJ2-2, with D possibly being TRBD1 (7 bases). Germline-derived CDR1 and CDR2 are ENHRY and SYGVKD. Trimming took 3 bases from V and 4 from J, leaving 15 bases between them. This CDR3 is built from 16 residues. CDR3 sequence (DNA): TGTGCCATCAGTGAAAACAGGGGACTTAGCACCGGGGAGCTGTTTTTT. Translation: CAISENRGLSTGELFF.

The V gene is TRBV9, the J gene TRBJ1-5; 12 nucleotides match TRBD1. Germline V lookup: CDR1 SGDLS, CDR2 YYNGEE. The CDR3 has 15 amino acids. V shed 4 bases and J 6 bases; nucleotides not matched to a gene: 5. CDR3 nucleotides: TGTGCCAGCAGCCCGGGACAGGGGGCCTTTCAGCCCCAGCATTTT. Translating it yields CASSPGQGAFQPQHF.

This clonotype was observed a handful of times. This chain joins TRBV7-2 and TRBJ1-2; no reliable D call. Trimming stripped 0 bases from V and 8 bases from J, with 7 bases between. The germline V gene has CDR1 SGHTA and CDR2 FQGNSA. CDR3 length: 12 residues. The CDR3 loop reads CASSLAVGGYTF. CDR3 nucleotide sequence: TGTGCCAGCAGCTTAGCCGTTGGAGGCTACACCTTC.

The chain couples TRBV2 to TRBJ1-1; D may be TRBD1 (6 bases). Trimming cost V 4 bases and J 5 bases, with 11 bases left between them. Germline V lookup: CDR1 SNHLY, CDR2 FYNNEI. The CDR3 is 13 amino acids. CDR3: CASSVWGLTEAFF. The CDR3 nucleotides read TGTGCCAGCAGTGTCTGGGGGCTGACTGAAGCTTTCTTT.

This clonotype was seen a few times. V and J are TRBV9 and TRBJ1-2; 10 bases match TRBD1. V dropped 0 bases and J dropped 7; count of bases not matched to a gene: 9. CDR3 length: 16 amino acids. Germline CDR1 and CDR2: SGDLS and YYNGEE. The CDR3 DNA reads as TGTGCCAGCAGCGTAGCGACAGGGGGCTACGGTAGTGGCTACACCTTC. Translation gives CASSVATGGYGSGYTF.

V and J are TRBV28 and TRBJ2-7; perhaps TRBD2 as D (6 bases). Trimming pared 9 bases from V and 5 bases from J, leaving 14 bases between. CDR3 length: 12 residues. Germline V gene sequence: CDR1 MDHEN, CDR2 SYDVKM. The DNA of the CDR3 is TGTGCCAGTAAGGAGGGGTACCACGAGCAGTACTTC. The encoded protein is CASKEGYHEQYF.

As DNA, the CDR3 is TGTGCCAGCAGCGAGACTAGCGGCCTGGGGGCGGCCCAGTACTTC. Protein sequence: CASSETSGLGAAQYF. The gene calls are TRBV11-2 and TRBJ2-5; 9 bases map to TRBD2. CDR1 and CDR2 from the germline V gene are SGHAT and FQNNGV. The CDR3 is 15 residues long. After removal of 5 bases from V and 9 bases from J, the junction contained 13 bases not matched to a gene.

This clonotype has more than one count but fewer than ten. This rearrangement joins TRBV12-3 or TRBV12-4 to TRBJ1-3; possible D gene TRBD1, 6 bases. V gave up 6 bases and J gave up 0 bases, with 15 bases separating them. This CDR3 has 16 residues. This CDR3 reads CASRGTRQNSGNTIYF. The CDR3 DNA reads as TGTGCCAGCAGGGGGACAAGACAAAACTCTGGAAACACCATATATTTT.

The chain employs TRBV6-1 and TRBJ2-7; D ambiguous. There are 13 residues in the CDR3. Germline V gene data show CDR1 as MNHNS and CDR2 as SASEGT. The germline V and J ends were trimmed by 2 bases and 9 bases, with 14 bases remaining between them. CDR3 nucleotides: TGTGCCAGCAGTGAATGGTGGGCAATAGGGCAGTACGTC. The encoded protein is CASSEWWAIGQYV.

V is TRBV7-9 and J is TRBJ2-7; the match to TRBD1 covers 10 bases. The CDR3 is made up of 15 amino acids. The trim removed 5 bases at V and 5 bases at J, leaving 9 bases unmatched. CDR1 is SEHNR and CDR2 is FQNEAQ in the germline V gene (reference sequence). The CDR3 region is CASSVPGQGTHEQYF. In nucleotides, the CDR3 is TGTGCCAGCAGCGTACCGGGACAGGGGACGCACGAGCAGTACTTC.

The genes are TRBV9 and TRBJ2-1; 8 bases align to TRBD2. Germline-derived CDR1 and CDR2 are SGDLS and YYNGEE. Trimming at V came to 6 bases and at J to 10 bases, leaving 9 bases not matched to a gene. The length of the CDR3 is 13 residues. CDR3 DNA sequence: TGTGCCAGCAACCCCGGGGGGGCCAGCGAGCAGTTCTTC. It translates to CASNPGGASEQFF.

This clonotype was observed a handful of times. V gene TRBV28 combines with J gene TRBJ2-3, with 7 bases fitting TRBD2. Germline assignment: CDR1 MDHEN and CDR2 SYDVKM. The CDR3 has 16 amino acids. Losses at the gene ends were 2 bases for V and 0 bases for J; bases not matched to a gene: 5. The CDR3 sequence is CASSLPSGVSTDTQYF. For the CDR3, the DNA is TGTGCCAGCAGTTTACCAAGCGGGGTTAGCACAGATACGCAGTATTTT.

The chain has TRBV20-1 and TRBJ2-3; TRBD1 agrees at 9 bases. The J segment lost 3 bases and the V segment lost 6 bases, leaving 10 bases of the junction unmatched. CDR3 length: 15 amino acids. Germline CDR1 reads DFQATT; CDR2 reads SNEGSKA (reference sequence). Here the CDR3 reads CSAGGTGMATDTQYF. In nucleotides, the CDR3 is TGCAGTGCGGGGGGGACAGGGATGGCTACAGATACGCAGTATTTT.

The V call is TRBV5-1, the J call TRBJ2-7, with D perhaps TRBD1 (6 bases). The CDR3 is 16 residues long. Germline CDR1 is SGHRS and CDR2 is YFSETQ. V was clipped by 4 bases and J by 5 bases, with 22 bases between them. Here the CDR3 reads CASSRSTGPLVHEQYF. CDR3 coding DNA: TGCGCCAGCAGCCGTTCGACAGGCCCTCTTGTCCACGAGCAGTACTTC.

Ten or more counts support this clonotype. The rearrangement links TRBV12-3 or TRBV12-4 to TRBJ1-2; D possibly corresponds to TRBD1 (5 bases). V lost 1 base and J lost 1, with 13 bases in between. The CDR3 extends over 16 amino acids. This CDR3 reads CASSLVVQGFNYGYTF. DNA of the CDR3: TGTGCCAGCAGTTTAGTGGTCCAGGGCTTTAACTATGGCTACACCTTC.

The chain couples TRBV20-1 to TRBJ1-2; TRBD1 matches 7 bases. V lost 7 bases and J lost 5; bases outside the gene matches: 4. CDR3 length equals 11 residues. CDR1 is DFQATT and CDR2 is SNEGSKA in the germline V gene (reference sequence). CDR3 residues: CSDTGQYGYTF. The CDR3 DNA is TGCAGTGACACGGGACAGTATGGCTACACCTTC.

This clonotype has only a few counts. This sequence joins TRBV24-1 and TRBJ1-5; D ambiguous. The germline gives CDR1 KGHDR, CDR2 SFDVKD. The CDR3 is made up of 17 amino acids. The V and J ends lost 2 bases and 0 bases respectively, with 13 bases between them. The CDR3 DNA reads TGTGCCACCAGTGATTCCGCAGCCGCATATAGCAATCAGCCCCAGCATTTT. It codes for CATSDSAAAYSNQPQHF.

The V gene is TRBV12-3 or TRBV12-4, the J gene TRBJ1-1, with 7 bases fitting TRBD1. The CDR3 consists of 15 residues. V shed 6 bases, J shed 0 bases, and the junction held 7 bases outside the gene matches. The CDR3 loop is CASSQTGDVNTEAFF. The CDR3 DNA follows: TGTGCCAGCAGCCAAACAGGGGACGTGAACACTGAAGCTTTCTTT.

A few counts support this clonotype. The chain links TRBV12-3 or TRBV12-4 to TRBJ1-5; D may be TRBD1 (5 bases). Trimming stripped 3 bases from V and 3 bases from J, with 9 bases between. CDR3 length: 14 residues. This CDR3 is CASSFSGNNQPQHF. The CDR3 nucleotides read TGTGCCAGCAGTTTTTCAGGGAACAATCAGCCCCAGCATTTT.

The V and J genes are TRBV4-1 and TRBJ1-5; 8 positions agree with TRBD1. From germline, CDR1 is MGHRA and CDR2 YSYEKL. The CDR3 extends over 16 amino acids. V lost 5 bases and J lost 4; bases outside the gene matches: 10. The CDR3 sequence: CASSIGAGGRNQPQHF. The CDR3 nucleotides are TGCGCCAGCAGCATCGGGGCAGGGGGCCGTAATCAGCCCCAGCATTTT.